This T cell receptor beta chain was observed in a study of T-cell memory formation after mild COVID-19. In its sample, this clonotype was seen a few times. Trimming took 2 bases from V and 0 from J, leaving 8 bases between them. The CDR3 totals 15 residues. In germline, CDR1 is MNHNY, CDR2 SVGAGI (reference sequence). After 5'RACE with constant-segment primers, TCR alpha and TCR beta cDNA libraries carrying sample barcodes and UMIs were obtained. MiXCR, run by TCRdb on the 5' RACE reads, gives a single entry per CDR3 protein. Among roughly 240,000 distinct CDR3 sequences listed, approximately 15% were seen once.

The chain uses TRBV6-6 and TRBJ2-1; TRBD2 might be the D (5 bases). Sample: PBMCs or a T cell subset sorted from them (not recorded which). The sequence derives from an adult woman who had mild COVID-19 (a few samples of this study predate the infection). Cell type and time point are not known. CDR3 region: CASSYGGSSYNEQFF. CDR3 coding DNA: TGTGCCAGCAGTTACGGTGGGAGCTCCTACAATGAGCAGTTCTTC.